These T cell receptor beta chains were read from a single sample in a study of response to subunit inactivated influenza vaccine. Each CDR3 protein gets one entry after TCRdb re-called the RT-PCR reads with MiXCR. The sample carries around 850,000 distinct CDR3 sequences, under 20% recorded once. The source was PBMCs from blood, collected approximately 5 days after vaccination. The receptors here all came from a man between 50 and 59 years old who received an inactivated influenza vaccine. Both conserved end residues are part of each CDR3. The D gene is left open where the match is weak. The size of a clone is reported for some rows only, either as once, few or many, or as a class for expanded clones.

cdr3_length d_call j_call clone_size v_call cdr3_aa cdr3_nt
15 TRBD2 TRBJ2-7 . TRBV6-2/TRBV6-3 CASSYEASGDYEQYF TGTGCCAGCAGTTATGAGGCTAGCGGCGACTACGAGCAGTACTTC
11 . TRBJ2-5 few TRBV24-1 CATSDEETQYF TGTGCCACCAGTGATGAAGAGACCCAGTACTTC
12 . TRBJ2-7 . TRBV4-3 CASSHDSGEQYF TGCGCCAGCAGCCACGACAGTGGCGAGCAGTACTTC
14 . TRBJ1-4 . TRBV28 CASSSGQRHEKLFF TGTGCCAGCAGTTCCGGACAGCGCCATGAAAAACTGTTTTTT
14 TRBD1 TRBJ1-2 . TRBV12-3/TRBV12-4 CASSPTGEGYGYTF TGTGCCAGCAGCCCGACAGGGGAGGGCTATGGCTACACCTTC
14 . TRBJ2-7 . TRBV9 CASSNQGSSYEQYF TGTGCCAGCTCAAACCAGGGGAGCTCCTACGAGCAGTACTTC
12 . TRBJ2-2 many TRBV20-1 CSARVGDGELFF TGCAGTGCCAGGGTCGGGGACGGTGAGCTGTTTTTT
13 . TRBJ2-3 . TRBV19 CASSPQGGDTQYF TGTGCCAGTAGTCCCCAGGGTGGGGATACGCAGTATTTT
14 TRBD1 TRBJ2-4 many TRBV12-3/TRBV12-4 CASSFRTGGNIQYF TGTGCCAGCAGTTTCAGGACAGGGGGAAACATTCAGTACTTC
13 . TRBJ2-2 few TRBV5-1 CASSYGYSGELFF TGCGCCAGCAGCTATGGATATTCCGGGGAGCTGTTTTTT
14 TRBD2 TRBJ2-2 . TRBV20-1 CSARLAGGGGELFF TGCAGTGCTAGATTAGCGGGAGGTGGCGGGGAGCTGTTTTTT
14 TRBD1 TRBJ1-1 . TRBV7-8 CASSAIRGDTEAFF TGTGCCAGCAGCGCCATCAGGGGGGACACTGAAGCTTTCTTT
14 TRBD1 TRBJ1-5 few TRBV12-3/TRBV12-4 CASSFSGGLQPQHF TGTGCCAGCAGTTTCTCAGGGGGTTTGCAGCCCCAGCATTTT
11 . TRBJ2-1 once TRBV5-1 CASSLRNAQFF TGCGCCAGCAGCCTGCGGAATGCGCAGTTCTTC
12 . TRBJ2-2 . TRBV28 CATRPPTGELFF TGTGCCACTCGGCCCCCCACCGGGGAGCTGTTTTTT
18 TRBD2 TRBJ2-3 few TRBV7-8 CASSLYRLAGGPSDTQYF TGTGCCAGCAGCTTATATAGGCTAGCGGGAGGGCCATCAGATACGCAGTATTTT
14 TRBD1 TRBJ2-7 few TRBV20-1 CSASRGTGGGEQYF TGCAGTGCTAGTCGGGGGACAGGGGGAGGCGAGCAGTACTTC
12 . TRBJ2-2 . TRBV20-1 CSAKRNTGELFF TGCAGTGCCAAAAGGAACACCGGGGAGCTGTTTTTT
14 . TRBJ2-3 . TRBV29-1 CSAIPGWPRDTQYF TGCAGCGCCATACCCGGCTGGCCCCGGGATACGCAGTATTTT
13 . TRBJ2-5 . TRBV6-1 CASSQRAQETQYF TGTGCCAGCAGTCAGCGGGCCCAAGAGACCCAGTACTTC
13 . TRBJ1-1 few TRBV12-5 CASGLSPSSEAFF TGTGCTAGTGGTTTGTCCCCTTCAAGTGAAGCTTTCTTT
16 . TRBJ2-5 . TRBV7-2 CASSFRPRQAQETQYF TGTGCCAGCAGCTTTCGCCCTCGACAGGCCCAAGAGACCCAGTACTTC
13 . TRBJ2-7 few TRBV29-1 CSVEKQDTTEQYF TGCAGCGTTGAAAAACAGGACACGACCGAGCAGTACTTC
17 . TRBJ2-7 . TRBV13 CASSLYQGSLDLYEQYF TGTGCCAGCAGCTTATACCAAGGCAGCCTGGACCTCTACGAGCAGTACTTC
16 TRBD1 TRBJ1-5 . TRBV20-1 CSARTGGTLRKQPQHF TGCAGTGCGCGGACAGGGGGCACCCTGCGAAAGCAGCCCCAGCATTTT
14 . TRBJ2-5 many TRBV12-3/TRBV12-4 CASSRQGRGETQYF TGTGCCAGCAGTCGCCAGGGTAGGGGAGAGACCCAGTACTTC
13 . TRBJ1-5 . TRBV29-1 CSVAINSNQPQHF TGCAGCGTTGCCATTAATAGCAATCAGCCCCAGCATTTT
15 TRBD1 TRBJ2-7 . TRBV18 CASSPGTVGPYEQYF TGTGCCAGCTCACCTGGGACAGTTGGCCCCTACGAGCAGTACTTC
12 TRBD1 TRBJ1-2 few TRBV5-1 CASSRDRGDYTF TGCGCCAGCAGTCGGGACAGGGGAGACTACACCTTC
20 TRBD1 TRBJ2-2 few TRBV12-3/TRBV12-4 CASSSVFGTGGSTNTGELFF TGTGCCAGCAGTTCCGTTTTCGGGACAGGGGGCTCGACGAACACCGGGGAGCTGTTTTTT
16 TRBD2 TRBJ2-3 few TRBV4-2 CASSQELGAGVNTQYF TGTGCCAGCAGCCAAGAACTCGGGGCGGGGGTAAATACGCAGTATTTT
15 TRBD1 TRBJ1-2 . TRBV12-3/TRBV12-4 CASSTRTGGRDGYTF TGTGCCAGCAGTACCCGGACAGGGGGTAGGGATGGCTACACCTTC
16 TRBD2 TRBJ2-1 . TRBV20-1 CSARFLAGGSYNEQFF TGCAGTGCTCGATTTCTAGCGGGAGGATCCTACAATGAGCAGTTCTTC
18 TRBD2 TRBJ2-1 few TRBV29-1 CSVTGLAGGPSSYNEQFF TGCAGCGTCACCGGACTAGCGGGAGGTCCGAGCTCCTACAATGAGCAGTTCTTC
11 . TRBJ1-1 few TRBV20-1 CSASPNTEAFF TGCAGTGCTTCCCCGAACACTGAAGCTTTCTTT
10 . TRBJ1-2 few TRBV20-1 CSASWYGYTF TGCAGTGCTAGTTGGTATGGCTACACCTTC
15 . TRBJ2-3 few TRBV20-1 CSARAAGLRTDTQYF TGCAGTGCCCGGGCGGCAGGGCTTCGCACAGATACGCAGTATTTT
14 . TRBJ2-2 . TRBV9 CASSVESSTGELFF TGTGCCAGCAGCGTAGAATCGTCGACCGGGGAGCTGTTTTTT
13 TRBD2 TRBJ2-5 . TRBV3-1 CATVSGETETQYF TGTGCCACCGTTAGCGGGGAGACGGAGACCCAGTACTTC
16 TRBD2 TRBJ2-5 few TRBV3-1 CASSPGLAGTSETQYF TGTGCCAGCAGCCCCGGACTAGCGGGAACGAGCGAGACCCAGTACTTC
15 . TRBJ1-5 . TRBV20-1 CSAPSRGGSNQPQHF TGCAGTGCCCCAAGTAGGGGCGGTAGCAATCAGCCCCAGCATTTT
15 TRBD1 TRBJ2-5 few TRBV20-1 CSARDVQGAGETQYF TGCAGTGCTAGAGATGTCCAGGGGGCGGGAGAGACCCAGTACTTC
13 . TRBJ2-5 . TRBV28 CASSFPPSETQYF TGTGCCAGCAGTTTTCCTCCTTCGGAGACCCAGTACTTC
12 . TRBJ1-1 . TRBV29-1 CSVEVGRVRAFF TGCAGCGTTGAAGTAGGGCGAGTCAGGGCTTTCTTT
14 . TRBJ2-2 few TRBV20-1 CSARVSGIIGELFF TGCAGTGCTAGAGTGTCGGGAATCATCGGGGAGCTGTTTTTT
14 . TRBJ1-6 many TRBV12-3/TRBV12-4 CASSFRAANSPLHF TGTGCCAGCAGTTTCAGGGCGGCGAATTCACCCCTCCACTTT
15 . TRBJ1-5 . TRBV7-2 CASSLIRGSNQPQHF TGTGCCAGCAGCTTAATACGGGGGAGCAATCAGCCCCAGCATTTT
13 . TRBJ1-1 . TRBV5-1 CASSSTQGFEAFF TGCGCCAGCAGCTCGACCCAGGGGTTTGAAGCTTTCTTT
14 . TRBJ2-1 . TRBV5-1 CASSLGDPINEQFF TGCGCCAGCAGCTTGGGGGACCCCATAAATGAGCAGTTCTTC
15 . TRBJ2-5 few TRBV20-1 CSARDGTHLEKTQYF TGCAGTGCTAGAGATGGGACTCACCTTGAAAAGACCCAGTACTTC
14 TRBD1 TRBJ2-1 many TRBV12-3/TRBV12-4 CASSYGTGGVEQFF TGTGCCAGCAGTTACGGGACAGGGGGGGTTGAGCAGTTCTTC
13 . TRBJ1-5 . TRBV10-3 CAISRDTNQPQHF TGTGCCATCAGCCGGGACACTAATCAGCCCCAGCATTTT
16 TRBD2 TRBJ2-1 few TRBV12-3/TRBV12-4 CASSPGTSDNYNEQFF TGTGCCAGCAGCCCCGGGACTAGCGATAACTACAATGAGCAGTTCTTC
15 TRBD2 TRBJ2-7 . TRBV6-1 CASSRGVSGSYEQYF TGTGCCAGCAGCCGGGGGGTAAGCGGATCCTACGAGCAGTACTTC
13 . TRBJ2-5 . TRBV25-1 CASSWGPQETQYF TGTGCCAGCAGTTGGGGACCCCAAGAGACCCAGTACTTC
13 . TRBJ1-1 few TRBV4-2 CASSRGGNTEAFF TGTGCCAGCAGCCGGGGGGGTAACACTGAAGCTTTCTTT
17 . TRBJ2-1 . TRBV4-1 CASSQDIGTFSYNEQFF TGCGCCAGCAGCCAAGATATAGGTACTTTCTCCTACAATGAGCAGTTCTTC